This T cell receptor beta chain originates from a study of T-cell reconstitution after alpha-beta-depleted transplantation in children (dated by TCRdb to the mid-2010s). Study-wide context: The study quantitatively tracked T-cell immune reconstitution after TCRalphabeta/CD19-depleted allogeneic hematopoietic cell transplantation in children using TCR repertoire profiling.

Relative to germline, V is 1 base shorter and J is 5 bases shorter, with 11 bases between their ends. The CDR3 covers 14 residues, taking in both the cysteine and the phenylalanine. The CDR3 DNA has 42 bases and is translated from base 1. Based on the germline V gene, the CDR1 and CDR2 sequences are SGHTA and FQGTGA. This clonotype has just a few counts. The clone's antigen remains unknown. There are no base qualities to consult, and no much larger clone falls within one base. Libraries were prepared through PCR. Sequencing was carried out with an Illumina HiSeq 2500. TCR libraries were prepared with molecular barcoding, using unique molecular identifiers to normalize TCRbeta repertoire quantification. Starting from the raw public reads, TCRdb applied fastp trimming at Q25, assembled clones with MiXCR and retained in-frame beta chains. When rows share a CDR3 protein, they turn into one entry using the most common DNA and genes. The table for this sample lists some 500,000 distinct CDR3 sequences; around 17% of them were counted only once. Together, the top ten hold 2.5% to 4% of the sample.

This clonotype was sampled from a human donor who donated a stem cell graft to a child with acute lymphoblastic leukemia. The chain links TRBV7-3 with TRBJ2-5; 6 matching bases give a weak D call of TRBD2. The sequencing here drew on PBMCs from the stem cell graft donor, taken from the stem cell graft. The encoded CDR3 is CASSLMRGEETQYF. The DNA sequence is as follows: TGTGCCAGCAGCTTAATGCGGGGTGAGGAGACCCAGTACTTC.